These 2 T cell receptor beta chains share one sample of origin, sequenced in a study of identical twins. In TCRdb, the 5' RACE reads were re-called with MiXCR into one record per CDR3 protein. The sample lists fewer than 800,000 distinct CDR3 sequences, just over 7% occurring once. These records were also assigned to another study, of yellow fever vaccine responses in identical twins.

Sequenced sample: PBMCs. The origin of the receptors is a woman aged 18 to 35 in good health.

This clonotype has only a few counts. V is TRBV24-1 and J is TRBJ2-5, with 7 bases aligning to TRBD1. The germline gives CDR1 KGHDR, CDR2 SFDVKD. V was pared by 3 bases and J by 5 bases, with 14 bases of the junction left unmatched. The CDR3 extends over 17 amino acids. In DNA, the CDR3 is TGTGCCACCAGTGATCCCGACAGGGAAGGGGTCCGGGAGACCCAGTACTTC. Protein sequence: CATSDPDREGVRETQYF.

This clonotype was seen only a few times. This chain uses TRBV10-3 with TRBJ2-5; TRBD1 might be the D (6 bases). The CDR3 extends over 15 amino acids. Per the germline V gene, CDR1 is ENHRY and CDR2 is SYGVKD. The V end lost 7 bases, the J end lost 5 bases, and 20 bases lay between the germline ends. This CDR3 reads CAIKFTVAGEETQYF. The CDR3 DNA reads TGTGCCATCAAGTTTACGGTGGCAGGGGAGGAGACCCAGTACTTC.